Here is one TCR beta chain with its context. Its target is unknown. Here immunoSEQ multiplex PCR was the method, and the copy in TCRdb shows in-frame clones only, minus some. Altogether over 100,000 clones are present, more than 90% being singletons, with the ten largest covering around 1.6%. The data were obtained in a study of T cell responses to AZD1222 COVID-19 vaccine. Across the study: Combined were second doses at about 4 or about 12 weeks. Study outcomes and limitations: Repertoire sampling was restricted to post-peak T cell response timepoints. Spike-wide coverage was observed for vaccine-associated CD4 TCRs, with dominant responses at 160-218 and 743-854. The donors showed a predominance of white British ancestry and of females, with possible underestimation of clonal diversity.

V lost 3 bases to trimming and J lost 5 bases; unmatched junction nucleotides: 6. The CDR3 is 15 residues long. Looked up from germline, CDR1 is MGHRA and CDR2 is YSYEKL. J is TRBJ1-4 and V is TRBV4-1, with 7 bases identical to TRBD1. This receptor was identified in an adult in good health. The source material was peripheral blood, sampled on day 0 of AZD1222 vaccination. The CDR3 DNA reads as TGCGCCAGCAGCCAGACACCGGGACAGAATGAAAAACTGTTTTTT. Its protein is CASSQTPGQNEKLFF.